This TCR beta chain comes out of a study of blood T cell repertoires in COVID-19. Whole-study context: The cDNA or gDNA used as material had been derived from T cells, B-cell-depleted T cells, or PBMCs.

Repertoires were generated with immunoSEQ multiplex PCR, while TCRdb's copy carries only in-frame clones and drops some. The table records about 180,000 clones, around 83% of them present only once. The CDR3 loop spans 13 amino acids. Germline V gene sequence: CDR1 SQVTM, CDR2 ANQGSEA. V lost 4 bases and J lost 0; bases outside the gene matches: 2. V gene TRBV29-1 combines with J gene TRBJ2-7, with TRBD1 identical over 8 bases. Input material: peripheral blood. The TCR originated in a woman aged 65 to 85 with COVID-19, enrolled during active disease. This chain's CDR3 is CSVGGQGSYEQYF. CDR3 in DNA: TGCAGCGTTGGAGGACAGGGCTCCTACGAGCAGTACTTC.